This T cell receptor (beta chain) comes out of a study of T-cell reconstitution after alpha-beta-depleted transplantation in children. The germline CDR1 and CDR2 sequences are LGHNA and YSLEER. Deletions cut 0 bases from V and 7 bases from J, with 14 bases between. This CDR3 is built from 15 residues. Unique molecular identifiers were incorporated during preparation of the TCRbeta library. TCRdb re-called the PCR reads through MiXCR, storing one row per CDR3 protein. This sample has approximately 640,000 distinct CDR3 sequences, with roughly 17% found just once. This receptor was identified in a human donor who donated a stem cell graft to a child with acute myeloid leukemia. The material was PBMCs from the stem cell graft donor, obtained from the stem cell graft. J is TRBJ2-3 and V is TRBV4-3; a possible D gene is TRBD2 (5 bases). CDR3 sequence: CASSQDRSSANTQYF. The CDR3 DNA is TGCGCCAGCAGCCAAGATCGGAGTAGCGCAAATACGCAGTATTTT.